This section outlines one TCR beta chain sequence together with its context. CDR3 length: 16 amino acids. Unmatched junction bases numbered 8, after V lost 0 bases and J lost 6 bases. Germline-derived CDR1 and CDR2 are SGHTA and FQGNSA. Libraries were prepared by immunoSEQ multiplex PCR; TCRdb keeps only in-frame clonotypes and omits some of them. Of a few hundred thousand clones in the sample, 80% to 90% are singletons; the top ten hold around 0.92%. The sample is drawn from a study of blood T cell repertoires in COVID-19. Across the whole study: Acute and convalescent COVID-19 specimens originated in the United States, Italy and Spain.

This TCR was sampled from a man in his late teens or twenties with COVID-19, enrolled during active disease. What was sequenced was peripheral blood. The chain uses TRBV7-2 and TRBJ2-5, with 9 bases fitting TRBD2. CDR3 residues: CASSLAGGGGSKTQYF. The CDR3 coding sequence is TGTGCCAGCAGCTTAGCAGGCGGGGGGGGCAGTAAGACCCAGTACTTC.